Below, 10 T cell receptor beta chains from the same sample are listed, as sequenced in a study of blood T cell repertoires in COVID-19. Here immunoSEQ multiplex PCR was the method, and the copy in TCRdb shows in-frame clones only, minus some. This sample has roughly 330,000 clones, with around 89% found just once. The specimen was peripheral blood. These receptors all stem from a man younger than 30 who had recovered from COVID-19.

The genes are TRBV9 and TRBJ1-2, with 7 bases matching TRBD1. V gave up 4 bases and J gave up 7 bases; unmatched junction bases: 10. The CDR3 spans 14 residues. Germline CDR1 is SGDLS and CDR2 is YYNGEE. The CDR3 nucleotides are TGTGCCAGCAGCCAGACAGGGAATCGGTTTGGCTACACCTTC. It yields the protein CASSQTGNRFGYTF.

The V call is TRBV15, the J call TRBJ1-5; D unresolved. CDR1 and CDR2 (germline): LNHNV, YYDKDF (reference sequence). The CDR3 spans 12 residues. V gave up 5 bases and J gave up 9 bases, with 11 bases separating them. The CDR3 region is CATSPPQMPQHF. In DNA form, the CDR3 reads TGTGCCACCAGCCCGCCCCAGATGCCCCAGCATTTT.

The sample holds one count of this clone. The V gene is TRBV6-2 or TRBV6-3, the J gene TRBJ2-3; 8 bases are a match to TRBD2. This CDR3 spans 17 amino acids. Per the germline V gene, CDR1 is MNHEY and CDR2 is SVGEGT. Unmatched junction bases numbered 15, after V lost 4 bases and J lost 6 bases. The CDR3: CASSLSGRTSLTDTQYF. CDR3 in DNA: TGTGCCAGCAGTTTATCGGGAAGGACTAGCTTAACGGATACGCAGTATTTT.

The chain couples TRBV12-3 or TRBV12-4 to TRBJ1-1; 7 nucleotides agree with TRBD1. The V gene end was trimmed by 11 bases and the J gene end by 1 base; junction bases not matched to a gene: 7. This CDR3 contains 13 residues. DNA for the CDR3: TGTGCCGTGGGAGACAGGGAGAACACTGAAGCTTTCTTT. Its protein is CAVGDRENTEAFF.

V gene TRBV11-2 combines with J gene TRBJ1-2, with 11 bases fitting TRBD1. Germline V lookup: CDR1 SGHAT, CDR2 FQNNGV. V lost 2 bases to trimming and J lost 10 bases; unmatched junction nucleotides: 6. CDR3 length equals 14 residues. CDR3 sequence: CASSLPGQGAVYTF. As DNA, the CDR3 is TGTGCCAGCAGCTTACCCGGACAGGGGGCAGTCTACACCTTC.

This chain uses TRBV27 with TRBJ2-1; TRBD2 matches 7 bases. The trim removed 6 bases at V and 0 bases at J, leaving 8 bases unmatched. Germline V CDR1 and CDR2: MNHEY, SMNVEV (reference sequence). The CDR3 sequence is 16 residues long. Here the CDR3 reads CASSLLASSSYNEQFF. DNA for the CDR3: TGTGCCAGCAGCCTACTAGCGTCGAGCTCCTACAATGAGCAGTTCTTC.

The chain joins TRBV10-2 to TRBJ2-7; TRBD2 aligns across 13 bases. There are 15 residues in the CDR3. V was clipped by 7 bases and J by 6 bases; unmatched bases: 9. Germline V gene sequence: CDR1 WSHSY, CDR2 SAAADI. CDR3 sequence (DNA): TGCGCCAGCATAATTGGGACTAGCGGGACTGCCGAGCAGTACTTC. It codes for CASIIGTSGTAEQYF.

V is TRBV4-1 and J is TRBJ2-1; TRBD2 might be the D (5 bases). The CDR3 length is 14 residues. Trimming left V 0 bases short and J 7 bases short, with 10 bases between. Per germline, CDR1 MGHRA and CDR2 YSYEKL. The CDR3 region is CASSQDLLANEQFF. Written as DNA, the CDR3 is TGCGCCAGCAGCCAAGATCTGCTAGCTAATGAGCAGTTCTTC.

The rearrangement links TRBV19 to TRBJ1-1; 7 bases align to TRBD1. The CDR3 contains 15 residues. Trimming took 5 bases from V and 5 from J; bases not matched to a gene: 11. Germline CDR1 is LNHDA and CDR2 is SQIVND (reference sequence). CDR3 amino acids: CASSQARGLRTEAFF. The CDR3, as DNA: TGTGCCAGTAGTCAGGCCAGGGGGTTGAGGACTGAAGCTTTCTTT.

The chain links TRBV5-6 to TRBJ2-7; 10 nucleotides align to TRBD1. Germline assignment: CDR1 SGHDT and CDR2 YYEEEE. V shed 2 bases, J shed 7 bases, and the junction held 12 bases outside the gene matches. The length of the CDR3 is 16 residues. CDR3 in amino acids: CASSFVTGGEAREQYF. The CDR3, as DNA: TGTGCCAGCAGCTTCGTGACAGGGGGCGAAGCACGGGAGCAGTACTTC.